This TCR beta chain came from a study of CD8 T cells in ankylosing spondylitis (TCRdb year 2017). Regarding the study in general: T cell receptor beta repertoires were profiled in healthy donors and ankylosing spondylitis patients so that disease-linked TCR variants could be found. The full study cohort was made up of over 20 ankylosing spondylitis patients and 108 healthy donors. Peripheral blood samples were taken, and synovial fluid was additionally collected from ankylosing spondylitis patients.

Results and caveats for the whole study, not just this receptor: Some motif variants had previously been reported in the synovial fluid and blood of reactive arthritis patients, which suggests shared mechanisms of disease initiation. A CD8+ phenotype was shown by the disease-linked clones, which were found at relatively low frequencies in peripheral blood. The disease-linked clones were reported to be significantly enriched in matched synovial fluid samples from ankylosing spondylitis patients. A TCR beta motif of several highly homologous amino acid variants appeared characteristic of blood from ankylosing spondylitis patients.

This clonotype appeared many times. The antigen it binds to is not known. Per-nucleotide qualities are absent, and no much larger clonotype sits a single base away. After removal of 0 bases from V and 10 bases from J, the junction retains 11 bases not matched to a gene. The germline V gene encodes CDR1 SEHNR and CDR2 FQNEAQ (reference sequence). The CDR3 spans 16 residues, from the cysteine through the phenylalanine. Only the CDR3 part of the read is kept: 48 bases, read in frame from the first base. Synovial fluid samples were matched to blood samples from the same ankylosing spondylitis patients. Sequencing instrument: Illumina HiSeq 2500. Quantitative 5'-RACE with molecular barcodes was used to prepare TCR beta libraries. The authors' pipeline ran thus. A new computational method based on a probabilistic model of VDJ rearrangement was used to identify disease-linked TCR variants. The raw public reads went through TCRdb reprocessing: fastp at Q25, MiXCR clone calling, in-frame beta chains kept. CDR3 protein sequences are deduplicated, and each keeps its most common genes and DNA. The V and J calls shown here were made by TCRdb, not taken from the authors' results. The sample profile shows roughly 64,000 distinct CDR3 sequences; 6.2% of them were found once. Roughly 5% of the sample is held by the ten biggest clonotypes.

The chain links TRBV7-9 with TRBJ2-1, and 8 bases in between align with TRBD2. The sequence was obtained from a male donor with ankylosing spondylitis. Input material: synovial fluid, either unsorted or a sorted T cell fraction (not recorded which). The nucleotide sequence reads TGTGCCAGCAGCTTAGCTATAGCGGGGTCCCAAGGGGAGCAGTTCTTC. This codes for CASSLAIAGSQGEQFF.